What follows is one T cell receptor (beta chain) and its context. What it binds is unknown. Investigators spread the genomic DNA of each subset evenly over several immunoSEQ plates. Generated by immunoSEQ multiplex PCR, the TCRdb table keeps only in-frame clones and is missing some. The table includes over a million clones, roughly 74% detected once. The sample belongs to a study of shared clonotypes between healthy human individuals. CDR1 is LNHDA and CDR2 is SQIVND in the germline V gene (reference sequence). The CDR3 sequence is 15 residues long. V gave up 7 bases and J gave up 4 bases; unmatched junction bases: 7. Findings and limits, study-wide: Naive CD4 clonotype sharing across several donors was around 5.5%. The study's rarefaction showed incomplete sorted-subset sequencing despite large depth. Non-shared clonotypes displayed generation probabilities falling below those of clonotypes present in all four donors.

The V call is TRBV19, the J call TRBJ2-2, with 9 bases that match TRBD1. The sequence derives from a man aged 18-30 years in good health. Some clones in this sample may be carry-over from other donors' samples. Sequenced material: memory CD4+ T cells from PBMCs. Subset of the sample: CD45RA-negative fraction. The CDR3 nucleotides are TGTGCCAGTACCCTAACAGGGGGCTTCACCGGGGAGCTGTTTTTT. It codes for CASTLTGGFTGELFF.